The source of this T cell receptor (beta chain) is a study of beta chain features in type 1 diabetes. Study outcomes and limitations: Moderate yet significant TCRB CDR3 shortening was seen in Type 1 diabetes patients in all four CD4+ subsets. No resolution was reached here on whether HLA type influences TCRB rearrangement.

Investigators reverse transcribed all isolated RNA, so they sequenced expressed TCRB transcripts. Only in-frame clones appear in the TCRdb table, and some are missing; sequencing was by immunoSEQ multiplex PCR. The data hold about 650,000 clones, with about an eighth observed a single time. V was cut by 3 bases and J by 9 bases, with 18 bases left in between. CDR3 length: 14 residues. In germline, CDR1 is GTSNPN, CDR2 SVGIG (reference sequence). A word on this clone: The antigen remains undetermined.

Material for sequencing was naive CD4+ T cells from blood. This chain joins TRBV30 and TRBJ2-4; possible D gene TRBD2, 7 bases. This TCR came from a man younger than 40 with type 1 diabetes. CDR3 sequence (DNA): TGTGCCTGGAGCAGGGCAGGGGAGGGGAGCATTCAGTACTTC. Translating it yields CAWSRAGEGSIQYF.